Sequencing of this T cell receptor beta chain was carried out in a study of identical twins. Overall study results and limits: Rather than following the same donors, the conclusions depended on cross-sectional statistical analysis. Cord blood's abundant beta clonotypes had fewer insertions, unlike memory repertoires. Twin sharing of out-of-frame TCR alpha was underestimated by models in monozygotic pairs.

CDR1 is MGHRA and CDR2 is YSYEKL in the germline V gene. The CDR3 extends over 16 amino acids. V was pared by 0 bases and J by 7 bases, with 16 bases between. Each donor was a healthy Caucasian. A single record per CDR3 protein comes from TCRdb applying MiXCR to the 5' RACE reads. The repertoire holds fewer than 450,000 distinct CDR3 sequences, with roughly 9% as singletons. This clonotype was detected many times. Its cognate antigen is unknown. The rearrangement uses TRBV4-1 and TRBJ2-1; TRBD2 is a possible D gene (6 bases). What was sequenced was naive T cells sorted from blood. The TCR sequence derives from a woman aged 50 to 65 in good health. In nucleotides, the CDR3 is TGCGCCAGCAGCCAAGATCCCGGGCGCGGAGGGAATGAGCAGTTCTTC. Translating gives CASSQDPGRGGNEQFF.